These 27 T cell receptor beta chains were all obtained from the same sample, sequenced in a study of blood T cell repertoires in COVID-19. Produced via immunoSEQ multiplex PCR; TCRdb's table is partial and in-frame only. Among about 55,000 clones, roughly 85% were seen once, and the ten largest hold 2.5% to 3%. What was sequenced was peripheral blood. The receptor set was obtained from a man older than 75 with acute or convalescent COVID-19.

The V and J genes are TRBV6-6 and TRBJ2-5; 10 nucleotides align to TRBD2. V lost 2 bases and J lost 5; bases outside the gene matches: 8. CDR1 MNHNY and CDR2 SVGAGI come from the germline V gene (reference sequence). This CDR3 has 16 residues. The CDR3 DNA is TGTGCCAGCAGTTACGGAGCGGGGGGGCTTTTGGAGACCCAGTACTTC. Its translation: CASSYGAGGLLETQYF.

The J gene is TRBJ2-7, the V gene TRBV5-4; perhaps TRBD2 as D (6 bases). The CDR3 is 16 amino acids. V lost 1 base to trimming and J lost 0 bases, with 14 bases between them. CDR1 and CDR2 (germline): SGHNT, YYREEE (reference sequence). The CDR3 is CASSLSASVLSYEQYF. The CDR3 DNA is TGTGCCAGCAGCTTGTCTGCTAGCGTTCTCTCCTACGAGCAGTACTTC.

This chain uses TRBV27 with TRBJ1-5; a weak D match, TRBD1 (5 bases). This CDR3 contains 14 residues. Germline V gene lookup returns CDR1 MNHEY and CDR2 SMNVEV (reference sequence). V was pared by 2 bases and J by 9 bases, with 14 bases between. The CDR3 nucleotides read TGTGCCAGCAGTTTACAGGGCCAGACACCGCCCCAGCATTTT. Translated, it gives CASSLQGQTPPQHF.

This clone occurred once. The V and J genes are TRBV7-6 and TRBJ1-6; TRBD1 is a possible D gene (6 bases). CDR1 and CDR2 (germline): SGHVS, FNYEAQ. The CDR3 has 13 residues. V lost 5 bases to trimming and J lost 12 bases, with 14 bases between them. The chain's CDR3 is CASSPQGQRPLHF. The CDR3 DNA reads as TGTGCCAGCAGCCCCCAAGGACAGAGACCCCTCCACTTT. Filled out from reference TRBV7-6 and TRBJ1-6, the complete variable domain reads GAGVSQSPRYKVTKRGQDVALRCDPISGHVSLYWYRQALGQGPEFLTYFNYEAQQDKSGLPNDRFSAERPEGSISTLTIQRTEQRDSAMYRCASSPQGQRPLHFGNGTRLTVT.

The chain uses TRBV27 and TRBJ1-2; TRBD1 aligns across 10 bases. Germline V gene sequence: CDR1 MNHEY, CDR2 SMNVEV (reference sequence). This CDR3 is built from 17 residues. J was trimmed by 0 bases and V by 5 bases; bases with no gene match: 9. CDR3 sequence reads: CASSTRDRGRSNYGYTF. CDR3 coding DNA: TGTGCCAGCAGTACCCGGGACAGGGGCCGTTCTAACTATGGCTACACCTTC.

V is TRBV11-2 and J is TRBJ1-1; D remains ambiguous. Trimming removed 0 bases from V and 3 bases from J, with 5 bases in between. Germline CDR1 reads SGHAT; CDR2 reads FQNNGV. The CDR3 runs to 13 residues. The CDR3 DNA is TGTGCCAGCAGCTTAGAGAGATACACTGAAGCTTTCTTT. Its translation: CASSLERYTEAFF. Complete variable domain (other parts from reference TRBV11-2 and TRBJ1-1): EAGVAQSPRYKIIEKRQSVAFWCNPISGHATLYWYQQILGQGPKLLIQFQNNGVVDDSQLPKDRFSAERLKGVDSTLKIQPAKLEDSAVYLCASSLERYTEAFFGQGTRLTVV.

This clone has only one observation. The rearrangement joins TRBV18 to TRBJ2-6; 8 nucleotides agree with TRBD1. CDR3 length equals 16 residues. The germline V gene has CDR1 KGHSH and CDR2 LQKENI. The junction had 5 bases not matched to a gene; V was cut back by 4 bases and J by 3 bases. The CDR3 loop reads CASSRDRGLGANVLTF. The CDR3 region has the DNA TGTGCCAGCTCACGCGACAGGGGACTTGGGGCCAACGTCCTGACTTTC.

The chain joins TRBV7-3 to TRBJ2-7; 9 bases line up with TRBD1. This CDR3 is built from 15 residues. The V gene's germline CDR1 is SGHTA and CDR2 FQGTGA. Trimming took 0 bases from V and 1 from J; bases not matched to a gene: 1. The CDR3 here is CASSLTGQGSYEQYF. Here the CDR3 DNA reads TGTGCCAGCAGCTTAACCGGACAGGGGTCCTACGAGCAGTACTTC.

The genes are TRBV4-1 and TRBJ1-6; 7 bases match TRBD1. Germline CDR1 reads MGHRA; CDR2 reads YSYEKL. The CDR3 covers 18 residues. The J segment lost 0 bases and the V segment lost 4 bases, leaving 9 bases of the junction unmatched. The CDR3 sequence: CASSPGDSPSSYNSPLHF. CDR3 DNA sequence: TGCGCCAGCAGCCCCGGGGACAGCCCGAGCTCCTATAATTCACCCCTCCACTTT.

This chain links TRBV18 with TRBJ2-4; 7 nucleotides match TRBD1. The CDR3 is 18 residues long. Germline trimming cut 2 bases from V and 0 bases from J; bases unmatched to any gene: 10. Germline CDR1 and CDR2: KGHSH and LQKENI. Here the CDR3 reads CASSPSSGGWLAKNIQYF. The CDR3 DNA is TGTGCCAGCTCACCATCCTCAGGGGGTTGGCTAGCCAAAAACATTCAGTACTTC.

The CDR3 loop reads CASSLSLDRALGSPLHF. The CDR3 region has the DNA TGTGCCAGCAGTTTATCGCTGGACAGGGCCTTAGGTTCACCCCTCCACTTT. This chain joins TRBV27 and TRBJ1-6, with 8 bases aligning to TRBD1. With 0 bases clipped from V and 9 bases from J, the junction kept 10 bases outside the gene matches. CDR3 size: 17 residues. CDR1 and CDR2 (germline): MNHEY, SMNVEV (reference sequence).

This clone appeared a single time. The chain couples TRBV7-8 to TRBJ2-1; 9 nucleotides line up with TRBD2. Trimming at V came to 7 bases and at J to 8 bases, leaving 9 bases not matched to a gene. Germline CDR1 SGHVS, CDR2 FQNEAQ. The CDR3 has 14 residues. DNA of the CDR3: TGTGCCAGCACTTCGACTAGCGGCCGATATGAGCAGTTCTTC. Translated: CASTSTSGRYEQFF.

The DNA for the CDR3 is TGTGCCAGCAGCTTAGGAGCGGGGGGCCCGGCCGCTGAAGCTTTCTTT. Its translation: CASSLGAGGPAAEAFF. The rearrangement links TRBV7-8 to TRBJ1-1; the D gene is possibly TRBD1 (6 bases). Looked up from germline, CDR1 is SGHVS and CDR2 is FQNEAQ. CDR3 length equals 16 residues. Trimming pared 1 base from V and 6 bases from J, leaving 18 bases between.

This chain uses TRBV10-3 with TRBJ1-5, with no clear D. Germline loops: CDR1 ENHRY, CDR2 SYGVKD. V was clipped by 0 bases and J by 4 bases, with 10 bases between them. The CDR3 has 15 residues. CDR3 nucleotides: TGTGCCATCAGTGAGTCCGAAGCCCTTAATCAGCCCCAGCATTTT. It is translated as CAISESEALNQPQHF.

The chain is built from TRBV19 and TRBJ2-7; 12 bases are a match to TRBD2. CDR3 length equals 16 residues. In germline, CDR1 is LNHDA, CDR2 SQIVND (reference sequence). J lost 4 bases, V lost 4 bases, and 8 bases had no gene match. The CDR3 loop reads CASSSRGLAGDYEQYF. For the CDR3, the DNA is TGTGCCAGTAGTAGCCGGGGACTAGCGGGTGATTACGAGCAGTACTTC.

The chain employs TRBV18 and TRBJ1-1; D is unclear. The germline gives CDR1 KGHSH, CDR2 LQKENI. Trimming took off 4 bases at V and 5 bases at J, with 14 bases between the two ends. The CDR3 is 14 amino acids. This CDR3 reads CASSRRENPTEAFF. In DNA form, the CDR3 reads TGTGCCAGCTCACGAAGGGAGAATCCTACTGAAGCTTTCTTT. Full variable domain (rest looked up from reference TRBV18 and TRBJ1-1): NAGVMQNPRHLVRRRGQEARLRCSPMKGHSHVYWYRQLPEEGLKFMVYLQKENIIDESGMPKERFSAEFPKEGPSILRIQQVVRGDSAAYFCASSRRENPTEAFFGQGTRLTVV.

This rearrangement joins TRBV19 to TRBJ1-6; D might be TRBD1 (6 bases). The V gene lost 5 bases and the J gene lost 5 bases, with 16 bases spanning the gap. Looked up from germline, CDR1 is LNHDA and CDR2 is SQIVND (reference sequence). This CDR3 comprises 16 residues. CDR3 amino acids: CASSLLGTPDNSPLHF. In DNA, the CDR3 is TGTGCCAGTAGTTTACTAGGGACACCGGATAATTCACCCCTCCACTTT.

In its sample, this clone was seen a few times. V usage is TRBV4-2 and J usage is TRBJ1-1, with D uncertain. This CDR3 contains 17 residues. Trimming shortened V by 0 bases and J by 4 bases, and 18 bases separated the two germline ends. Germline CDR1 is LGHNA and CDR2 is YNFKEQ. The CDR3 reads CASSQENSPTRGTEAFF. The CDR3 region has the DNA TGTGCCAGCAGCCAAGAAAATTCTCCGACCCGGGGCACTGAAGCTTTCTTT.

This chain uses TRBV18 with TRBJ2-2; TRBD1 agrees at 9 bases. CDR3 length: 16 amino acids. J was trimmed by 5 bases and V by 3 bases; bases with no gene match: 7. CDR1 is KGHSH and CDR2 is LQKENI in the germline V gene. CDR3 nucleotides: TGTGCCAGCTCACCCAGGACAGGGGCGAGAACCGGGGAGCTGTTTTTT. It specifies CASSPRTGARTGELFF.

The chain has TRBV3-1 (or the pseudogene TRBV3-2) and TRBJ2-2, with D possibly matching TRBD2 (6 bases). CDR3 length equals 15 residues. The V end lost 4 bases, the J end lost 3 bases, and 12 bases lay between the germline ends. Per the germline V gene, CDR1 is LGHDT and CDR2 is YNNKEL (reference sequence). The CDR3 loop reads CASSPGRWDTGELFF. In DNA, the CDR3 is TGTGCCAGCAGCCCGGGGAGGTGGGACACCGGGGAGCTGTTTTTT.

This clone occurred once. DNA for the CDR3: TGTGCCAGCAGTCTTAGACAGGGTATAGGAGCTTTCTTT. Its translation is CASSLRQGIGAFF. The chain joins TRBV7-9 to TRBJ1-1; 7 bases match TRBD1. CDR1 is SEHNR, CDR2 FQNEAQ, per germline (reference sequence). The CDR3 consists of 13 residues. V lost 6 bases and J lost 10; bases outside the gene matches: 11.

The V gene is TRBV7-9, the J gene TRBJ1-4; 8 nucleotides line up with TRBD1. CDR1 is SEHNR, CDR2 FQNEAQ, per germline (reference sequence). The V segment lost 5 bases and the J segment 7 bases; nucleotides outside the gene matches: 12. The CDR3 contains 16 residues. The CDR3 sequence: CASSLSRQGIGEKLFF. In nucleotides, the CDR3 is TGTGCCAGCAGCCTCTCTAGACAGGGGATAGGTGAAAAACTGTTTTTT.

The chain uses TRBV5-1 and TRBJ2-2; 10 nucleotides agree with TRBD2. The CDR3 runs 17 residues. Trimming took 1 base from V and 4 from J; bases not matched to a gene: 7. The germline V gene encodes CDR1 SGHRS and CDR2 YFSETQ. CDR3 DNA: TGCGCCAGCAGCTTGCCCCCTAGCGGGGGAGGCACCGGGGAGCTGTTTTTT. Its protein product is CASSLPPSGGGTGELFF.

CDR3 sequence: CASSNGQGASTDTQYF. The CDR3, as DNA: TGTGCCAGCAGCAACGGACAGGGGGCTAGCACAGATACGCAGTATTTT. The rearrangement joins TRBV5-6 to TRBJ2-3; 11 positions match TRBD1. CDR3 size: 16 residues. Germline trimming cut 4 bases from V and 0 bases from J; bases unmatched to any gene: 4. The germline V gene encodes CDR1 SGHDT and CDR2 YYEEEE. Combining the CDR3 with reference TRBV5-6 and TRBJ2-3 gives the whole variable domain DAGVTQSPTHLIKTRGQQVTLRCSPKSGHDTVSWYQQALGQGPQFIFQYYEEEERQRGNFPDRFSGHQFPNYSSELNVNALLLGDSALYLCASSNGQGASTDTQYFGPGTRLTVL.

The CDR3 region has the DNA TGTGCCAAAGGGGTGGGCAGCACAGATACGCAGTATTTT. This translates into CAKGVGSTDTQYF. V and J are TRBV7-2 and TRBJ2-3; a weak D match, TRBD1 (5 bases). Trimming cost V 10 bases and J 0 bases, with 11 bases left between them. The CDR3 spans 13 residues. Looked up from germline, CDR1 is SGHTA and CDR2 is FQGNSA.

In its sample, this clone was seen once. The V gene is TRBV18, the J gene TRBJ1-1; D may be TRBD1 (6 bases). This CDR3 is built from 14 residues. Looked up from germline, CDR1 is KGHSH and CDR2 is LQKENI. The V gene lost 5 bases and the J gene lost 0 bases, with 10 bases spanning the gap. CDR3 sequence reads: CASSNRAVNTEAFF. CDR3 nucleotides: TGTGCCAGCTCAAACAGGGCGGTGAACACTGAAGCTTTCTTT. Filled out from reference TRBV18 and TRBJ1-1, the complete variable domain reads NAGVMQNPRHLVRRRGQEARLRCSPMKGHSHVYWYRQLPEEGLKFMVYLQKENIIDESGMPKERFSAEFPKEGPSILRIQQVVRGDSAAYFCASSNRAVNTEAFFGQGTRLTVV.

The gene calls are TRBV12-5 and TRBJ1-5; tentative D call: TRBD1 (6 bases). Trimming removed 3 bases at V and 7 bases at J, with 16 bases between. This CDR3 spans 15 amino acids. Germline V lookup: CDR1 LGHNT, CDR2 FRNRAP. CDR3 sequence (DNA): TGTGCTAGTGGTTTAGCTGCAGGGGAGTACCAGCCCCAGCATTTT. Its translation is CASGLAAGEYQPQHF.